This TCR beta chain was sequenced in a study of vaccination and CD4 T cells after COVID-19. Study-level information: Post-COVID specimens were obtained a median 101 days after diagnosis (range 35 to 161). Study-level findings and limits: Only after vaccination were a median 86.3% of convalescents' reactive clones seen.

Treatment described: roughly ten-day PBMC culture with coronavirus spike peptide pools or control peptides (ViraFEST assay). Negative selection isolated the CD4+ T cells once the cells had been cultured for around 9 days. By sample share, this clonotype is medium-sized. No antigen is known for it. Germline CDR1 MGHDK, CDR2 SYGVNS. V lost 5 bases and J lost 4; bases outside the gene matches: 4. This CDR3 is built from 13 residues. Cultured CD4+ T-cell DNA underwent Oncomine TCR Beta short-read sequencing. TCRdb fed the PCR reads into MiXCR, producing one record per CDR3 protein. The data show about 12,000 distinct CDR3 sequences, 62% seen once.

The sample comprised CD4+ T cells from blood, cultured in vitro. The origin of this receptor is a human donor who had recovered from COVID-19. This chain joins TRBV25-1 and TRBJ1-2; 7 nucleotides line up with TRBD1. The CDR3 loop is CASSKTGIYGYTF. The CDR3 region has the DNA TGTGCCAGCAGTAAGACAGGGATCTATGGCTACACCTTC.